This T cell receptor beta chain was recovered during a study of persistence of HIV-infected CD4 T cells. The immunoSEQ assay was version 4, run in survey mode. Some clones are missing from TCRdb's copy, which holds only in-frame ones; the method was immunoSEQ multiplex PCR. The data contain 15,000 to 20,000 clones, around 82% of them singletons. Stimulation used around 10 ug/mL lysate from CMV-infected fibroblasts. Sorting selected CD4+ T cells upregulating both CD40 ligand and CD69. For at least 4 years, plasma HIV-1 RNA was undetectable (<50 copies/mL). With respect to this clone: Its antigen is unknown.

The study, taken as a whole, reports: Degenerate expanded CDR3beta sequences were enriched among CMV- and Gag-responding cells. Within sorted populations, more oligoclonal TCRs accompanied more oligoclonal proviruses.

This sequence was found in an adult man with HIV who was CMV-seropositive. This specimen was CD4+ T cells sorted from PBMCs after approximately 19-hour stimulation, taken from a patient who received antiretroviral therapy.

DNA for the CDR3: TGTGCCAGTAGAGGCAGGGCGGGTCAGCCCCAGCATTTT. It yields the protein CASRGRAGQPQHF. The chain recombines TRBV19 with TRBJ1-5, with D perhaps TRBD1 (5 bases). CDR1 is LNHDA and CDR2 is SQIVND in the germline V gene (reference sequence). Trimming removed 6 bases from V and 6 bases from J, with 12 bases in between. CDR3 length equals 13 residues.